This T cell receptor (beta chain) was captured in a study of cytomegalovirus exposure and HLA in healthy donors (dated by TCRdb to about 2017). Looking at the study overall: An earlier analysis of under 600 of the donors reported about 290 Gb of sequence data and around 120 million unique TCR beta sequences from roughly 180 million T cells. A later genetic analysis took genome-wide SNP genotypes for about 55% of the 666 donors and used that subset as a discovery cohort. HLA typing covered class I and class II loci at four-digit resolution. Donor age, sex, ethnicity and CMV serostatus were compiled together with the repertoire data. Rather than drawing on any new phenotypic data, the later analysis identified candidate immune exposures from TCR beta sequences and the way those sequences occurred across donors. Among roughly 400 genotyped donors of the cohort, an average of approximately 200,000 unique TCR beta nucleotide sequences was sequenced per donor, of which about 18% were non-productive. Roughly 320 gigabases of sequencing data and 70 million to 95 million unique TCR sequences made up an early release that covered approximately 620 HLA-typed donors. An earlier analysis of 500 to 750 of the donors applied high-throughput TCR beta sequencing to assess whether each TCR beta V gene segment acted as functional or pseudogenic. Typing coverage differed by locus: A, B, C, DRB1 and DQB1 were typed in roughly 620-630 donors, DQA1 in about 500, DPA1 in some 570, and DPB1 in 472. The study aimed to test whether signatures of past pathogen exposure could be identified by cataloging public T cell receptors. To study patterns of TCR occurrence, a later analysis re-analyzed previously published TCR beta repertoires from several hundred donors and added high-resolution HLA genotyping. The T cell repertoires of under 700 subjects were profiled by immunosequencing and related to cytomegalovirus serostatus. To predict cytomegalovirus infection status, the study combined high-throughput TCR immunosequencing, statistical association of individual TCRs with disease status, and machine learning. Five DR-DQ haplotypes were treated as single units for association and clustering because of strong linkage in the cohort. In addition to the first cohort of roughly 670 subjects, a separate validation cohort of 120 different subjects was used. The genetic ancestry cluster associated with self-reported Caucasian donors included over 65% of the 398 genotyped donors. All discovery cohort repertoires had been generated on a single sequencing platform. Summary of the overall study and its limitations: Strong co-occurrence of HLA alleles, especially DR and DQ, made assigning TCR associations to individual alleles difficult. Correlated functional status among segregating V segments might reflect linkage disequilibrium, but an unknown experimental factor could not be ruled out. In a later genetic analysis, fewer N-insertions in productive TCRs were reported among donors in an Asian-associated ancestry cluster than the roughly 700-donor mean. In an earlier analysis of more than 500 of the donors, most TCR beta V segments appeared in productive rearrangements about 87% or about 30% of the time, broadly matching IMGT annotations. A total of around 150 TCR beta chains were listed by the study as associated with cytomegalovirus. A later analysis associated about 18,000 TCR beta sequences with specific HLA alleles at a false discovery rate of 0.05. A cluster of highly shared sequence variants was judged likely to represent a technical artifact of the sequencing pipeline. In a later analysis, HLA-associated TCR beta chains showed more clonal expansion and lower generation probabilities than non-associated chains that were equally common. Some IMGT-functional V segments, including TRBV6-2 and TRBV6-3, could not be distinguished by the 87-base-pair reads and were therefore excluded. Sequencing depth was assumed to be roughly uniform across donors in the presence/absence analyses, though that assumption may not hold. A later analysis reported that several top co-occurrence clusters appeared linked to parvovirus B19, influenza, CMV and Epstein-Barr virus. HLA typing was unavailable for some donors at each locus, so association tests used only the typed subset. A further reported finding was that TCR beta sequences accurately predicted the HLA-A and HLA-B alleles for most subjects in the first cohort. This cohort had only TCR beta chains sequenced, and the lack of alpha or paired-chain data limited which features could be detected. According to a later analysis, most CMV-associated TCR beta chains appeared to be HLA-restricted, and the HLA associations seemed to be driven largely by CMV exposure. A few of the identified cytomegalovirus-associated TCR beta chains were confirmed in vitro to be specific for cytomegalovirus antigens. For the cohort, immune exposure information was limited to CMV serostatus. A later genetic analysis associated a missense DCLRE1C variant with V-gene and J-gene trimming of TCR beta chains, and an independent cohort replicated the association. Approximately 16 rarely observed V segments, including chromosome 9 orphons, were excluded from the earlier analysis of approximately 600 of the donors because counts were too low. In both the original and validation cohorts, the classifier was reported to diagnose cytomegalovirus status with high specificity and sensitivity. Most TCR sequences were observed very rarely across donors, whereas some public TCRs were present in many individuals. In a later analysis, TCR association rates were found to vary across HLA loci, with the most associated TCRs seen for DRB1 alleles and the fewest for HLA-C alleles. According to the authors, the approach could potentially be generalized to other disease states and immunological phenotypes.

V gives up 1 base and J gives up 4 bases, and the segment between their germline ends measures 5 bases. Via the germline V gene, CDR1 is SGHRS and CDR2 YFSETQ. The CDR3 holds 13 amino acids from the cysteine to the phenylalanine. The retained sequence is limited to the CDR3, 39 bases, with the frame set at the first base. In total, 600 or so healthy bone marrow donors made up the cohort. Cohort members were all nominally healthy when sampled, although unrecorded immune exposures were likely present. The donor was CMV seronegative and was included in the group of several hundred seronegative cohort members. Every donor gave a peripheral blood sample, and the peripheral blood mononuclear cells from that sample were used for TCR beta sequencing. Genomic DNA extraction from the blood cell samples was performed with the Qiagen DNeasy Blood Extraction Kit. The library was obtained by the immunoSEQ multiplex PCR assay. A mixture of 60 forward primers for TCR Vbeta segments and 13 reverse primers for TCR Jbeta segments was used in the multiplex PCR. The CDR3 region of rearranged TCR beta genes was amplified from genomic DNA with a multiplex PCR assay. On the Illumina HiSeq System, the amplified TCR beta libraries were sequenced as 87-base-pair reads. As for the authors' bioinformatics: A later analysis tallied about 77 million unique TCR beta chains across the 666 repertoires, and about 12 million of those chains were shared by two or more donors. A nearest-neighbor algorithm error-corrected the raw reads and collapsed the reads into unique sequences, merging closely related sequences to remove PCR and sequencing errors. Alignment of CDR3 sequences to IMGT reference sequences was used to assign V, D and J gene segments. For a sequence to be retained, a match of at least six nucleotides was required to both a V gene segment and a J gene segment. A rearrangement counted as productive if the CDR3 had no stop codons and remained in frame with V and J, and every other rearrangement counted as non-productive. Following IMGT convention, CDR3 was defined as the stretch from the second conserved V-encoded cysteine to the conserved J-encoded phenylalanine. The earlier analysis of roughly 590 of the donors excluded sequences that lacked an unambiguous match to a single V gene segment. In an earlier analysis of a few hundred of the donors, V segments were called functional above 56.7% productive rearrangements and were called segregating when the between-donor standard deviation exceeded 5%. A statistical classification framework was developed to diagnose cytomegalovirus status using the catalog of TCR beta chain sequences. A later analysis assigned V and J genes by comparing TCR nucleotide sequences with IMGT/GENE-DB human TR gene sequences. A later analysis assigned CDR3 sequences and most-parsimonious VDJ recombination scenarios with the TCRdist pipeline. In a later analysis, every TCR beta chain was defined by the combination of its CDR3 amino acid sequence and its V-gene family, and reads without a unique V-gene family were dropped. In a later analysis, 450 to 600 highly shared, low-generation-probability nucleotide sequences were removed to address suspected cross-contamination and a sequencing artifact. For each public chain, a later analysis derived a clonal expansion index from normalized ranks of inferred template counts within each repertoire. A later analysis computed generation probabilities with a VDJ recombination model fitted to out-of-frame rearrangements, and checked the results against IGoR. In a later analysis, TCR-TCR, TCR-HLA and TCR-CMV co-occurrence was scored with hypergeometric tests, and a repertoire-size bias correction was applied to TCR pairs. False discovery rates were estimated in a later analysis by permuting HLA or CMV assignments 20 times. In a later analysis, co-occurring TCRs were grouped using DBSCAN, and TCRdist sequence similarity was added for clustering within HLA-allele-positive subsets. Repertoires with fewer than 30,000 or more than 120,000 public chains were left out of co-occurrence clustering, as were five repertoires with anomalous nucleotide sharing. TCRdb provides this immuneACCESS table in a form limited to in-frame rearrangements. Some clones are lacking; in checked studies, under half of them reflect an unresolved V gene, and why the rest are absent is not known. That table gives V, J and clone size, and the DNA gave D and trimming. In this sample the table shows about 35,000 clones, approximately 80% of which occur a single time. 6% of the sample is held by the ten biggest clonotypes.

As concerns this clone: Its antigen remains undetermined. It has no much larger one-base neighbor in the sample; base qualities were not kept.

This sequence was found in a male donor in good health and CMV-seronegative. The rearranged segments are TRBV5-1 and TRBJ1-4, with no reliable assignment of the D segment. The specimen was PBMCs. The sequenced DNA: TGCGCCAGCAGCTTGAACAGTAATGAAAAACTGTTTTTT. The resulting protein is CASSLNSNEKLFF. Reference TRBV5-1 and TRBJ1-4 proteins supply the regions before and after the CDR3; the full variable domain is: KAGVTQTPRYLIKTRGQQVTLSCSPISGHRSVSWYQQTPGQGLQFLFEYFSETQRNKGNFPGRFSGRQFSNSRSEMNVSTLELGDSALYLCASSLNSNEKLFFGSGTQLSVL.